The 7 T cell receptor beta chains listed next were all sequenced from one sample in a study of cytomegalovirus exposure and HLA in healthy donors listed by TCRdb under 2017. The library relied on the immunoSEQ multiplex PCR assay. For the multiplex PCR, a mixture combining 60 forward primers for TCR Vbeta segments and 13 reverse primers for TCR Jbeta segments was used. Held by TCRdb, this immuneACCESS table contains in-frame sequences only and omits some clones. Under half of the omission traces to an unresolved V gene where checked; the cause of the rest is unknown. The sample has fewer than 200,000 clones on record, 70% to 80% of them singletons. The ten largest clones take up more than 4% of the sample. Sequencing used PBMCs. These receptors were obtained from a man aged 35 to 55 in good health and CMV-seronegative.

This clone was detected only a few times. The chain joins TRBV5-6 to TRBJ2-1, with 7 nucleotides matching TRBD1. V lost 0 bases to trimming and J lost 0 bases; unmatched junction nucleotides: 0. CDR3 length: 15 residues. Looked up from germline, CDR1 is SGHDT and CDR2 is YYEEEE. CDR3: CASSLEGASYNEQFF. The CDR3 bases are TGTGCCAGCAGCTTGGAGGGGGCCTCCTACAATGAGCAGTTCTTC.

The count of this clone is one. V and J are TRBV6-4 and TRBJ2-3; TRBD1 matches at 7 bases. This CDR3 is built from 18 residues. The germline V gene encodes CDR1 MRHNA and CDR2 SNTAGT. The ends lost 6 bases at V and 0 bases at J; junction bases unmatched: 15. CDR3 residues: CASRTFRQGEGSTDTQYF. The CDR3 region has the DNA TGTGCCAGCAGGACCTTTCGACAGGGTGAGGGGAGCACAGATACGCAGTATTTT.

The rearrangement joins TRBV6-5 to TRBJ1-1; D unresolved. Trimming pared 6 bases from V and 6 bases from J, leaving 14 bases between. CDR1 and CDR2 (germline): MNHEY, SVGAGI. The CDR3 extends over 13 amino acids. In DNA form, the CDR3 reads TGTGCCAGCAGCGTTCGCACCGGGGCTGAAGCTTTCTTT. Its translation: CASSVRTGAEAFF.

The rearrangement joins TRBV5-1 to TRBJ2-7; D is unresolved. The CDR3 sequence is 14 residues long. Germline values: CDR1 SGHRS, CDR2 YFSETQ. Deletions cut 1 base from V and 1 base from J, with 9 bases between. CDR3 amino acids: CASSLSLASYEQYF. The CDR3 DNA is TGCGCCAGCAGCTTGTCGTTGGCATCCTACGAGCAGTACTTC.

V and J are TRBV14 and TRBJ2-5; 9 nucleotides match TRBD2. The V and J ends lost 8 bases and 0 bases, in that order; junction bases with no gene match: 4. The V gene's germline CDR1 is SGHDN and CDR2 FVKESK. The CDR3 length is 14 residues. CDR3 sequence: CASGAGGYQETQYF. CDR3 nucleotide sequence: TGTGCCAGCGGCGCGGGGGGGTACCAAGAGACCCAGTACTTC. Drawing the rest from reference TRBV14 and TRBJ2-5, the complete variable domain is EAGVTQFPSHSVIEKGQTVTLRCDPISGHDNLYWYRRVMGKEIKFLLHFVKESKQDESGMPNNRFLAERTGGTYSTLKVQPAELEDSGVYFCASGAGGYQETQYFGPGTRLLVL.

The gene calls are TRBV2 and TRBJ2-1, with D hard to call. The germline V gene has CDR1 SNHLY and CDR2 FYNNEI. The CDR3 extends over 14 amino acids. The V gene lost 0 bases and the J gene lost 7 bases, with 10 bases spanning the gap. Here the CDR3 DNA reads TGTGCCAGCAGTGAAGCGCTTCAGGTTAATGAGCAGTTCTTC. This sequence encodes CASSEALQVNEQFF.

The chain has TRBV5-1 and TRBJ2-5; D is perhaps TRBD1 (6 bases). The tail of the sequence fits TRBJ2-7 better, so the J call may be wrong. The CDR3 sequence is 15 residues long. Per the germline V gene, CDR1 is SGHRS and CDR2 is YFSETQ. The CDR3 here is CASSFGQPAVYEQYF. The CDR3, as DNA: TGCGCCAGCAGCTTTGGACAGCCCGCAGTGTACGAGCAGTACTTC.